These 30 T cell receptor beta chains share one sample of origin, sequenced in a study of CD8 T cells in ankylosing spondylitis. Each CDR3 protein gets one entry after TCRdb re-called the 5' RACE reads with MiXCR. Among under 250,000 distinct CDR3 sequences listed, about 11% were seen once. The specimen was blood, either unsorted or a sorted T cell fraction (not recorded which). These receptors all stem from a male donor with ankylosing spondylitis or in good health (not recorded which).

Many counts were recorded for this clonotype. This rearrangement joins TRBV21-1 to TRBJ1-1. TRBV21-1 is deemed a pseudogene. The CDR3 totals 9 residues. The CDR3, as DNA: TGTGCTGCGCGGACTGAAGCTTTCTTT. The encoded protein is CAARTEAFF.

This clonotype was seen a handful of times. The chain recombines TRBV5-5 with TRBJ2-7; 7 bases line up with TRBD2. V was clipped by 3 bases and J by 4 bases; unmatched bases: 7. Germline lookup yields CDR1 SGHKS and CDR2 YYEKEE (reference sequence). This CDR3 contains 14 residues. DNA for the CDR3: TGTGCCAGCAGCTCGGGACTCGGGGGGTACGAGCAGTACTTC. It codes for CASSSGLGGYEQYF.

Many counts were recorded for this clonotype. The chain carries TRBV7-6 and TRBJ1-6; D not certain. The germline V gene encodes CDR1 SGHVS and CDR2 FNYEAQ. The CDR3 is 13 residues long. V was clipped by 10 bases and J by 7 bases, with 14 bases between them. CDR3 coding DNA: TGTGCCACCCGAATGGATGGAAATTCACCCCTCCACTTT. This gives the protein CATRMDGNSPLHF.

This clonotype was detected ten times or more. The rearrangement uses TRBV4-1 and TRBJ2-7, with D uncertain. The germline V gene has CDR1 MGHRA and CDR2 YSYEKL. With 4 bases removed from V and 6 bases from J, the gap between germline ends came to 13 bases. The CDR3 is 13 residues long. The CDR3 DNA is TGCGCCAGCAGCCTTGACACGTTGGGCGAGCAGTACTTC. It yields the protein CASSLDTLGEQYF.

In this sample, this clonotype turned up a few times. The V and J genes are TRBV7-8 and TRBJ2-7, with D maybe TRBD1 (5 bases). The CDR3 length is 15 residues. V was pared by 5 bases and J by 3 bases, with 17 bases between. Germline CDR1 and CDR2: SGHVS and FQNEAQ. CDR3 sequence: CASSPRAGKSYEQYF. The CDR3 nucleotides are TGTGCCAGCAGCCCCAGGGCAGGGAAGAGCTACGAGCAGTACTTC.

Worth noting for this clonotype: A much more abundant neighbour one base away suggests this may be a read error. This chain links TRBV12-3 or TRBV12-4 with TRBJ1-6; 11 bases agree with TRBD1. The CDR3 has 14 amino acids. J was trimmed by 11 bases and V by 6 bases; bases with no gene match: 6. The DNA for the CDR3 is TGTGCCAGCAGAGGGACAGGGGGAGGGGCACCCCTCCACTTT. Translated: CASRGTGGGAPLHF.

There are many counts of this clonotype. The CDR3 coding sequence is TGTGCCAGCAGTTTTAGGACAGGTAACCCGCACAATGAGCAGTTCTTC. Amino acids: CASSFRTGNPHNEQFF. The chain has TRBV6-5 and TRBJ2-1, with 7 bases matching TRBD1. J gave up 5 bases and V 4 bases, and 11 bases lay outside the gene matches. CDR1 and CDR2 from the germline V gene are MNHEY and SVGAGI. The CDR3 has 16 residues.

This clonotype has at least ten counts. The chain uses TRBV3-1 and TRBJ1-1; D not resolved. Germline assignment: CDR1 LGHDT and CDR2 YNNKEL (reference sequence). The CDR3 is 15 residues long. With 0 bases removed from V and 2 bases from J, the gap between germline ends came to 10 bases. This chain's CDR3 is CASSQDLVSNTEAFF. The CDR3 nucleotides are TGTGCCAGCAGCCAAGATCTAGTCAGTAACACTGAAGCTTTCTTT.

The V and J genes are TRBV10-3 and TRBJ1-2, with 8 bases aligning to TRBD1. CDR3 size: 14 residues. The germline V gene encodes CDR1 ENHRY and CDR2 SYGVKD. The junction had 9 bases not matched to a gene; V was cut back by 4 bases and J by 8 bases. The CDR3 reads CAISGSGQGAGYTF. CDR3 coding DNA: TGTGCCATCAGTGGGTCGGGGCAGGGGGCCGGCTACACCTTC.

The rearrangement uses TRBV13 and TRBJ2-2; D is perhaps TRBD1 (5 bases). Trimming shortened V by 3 bases and J by 0 bases, and 11 bases separated the two germline ends. CDR1 and CDR2 from the germline V gene are PRHDT and FYEKMQ (reference sequence). The CDR3 length is 16 residues. CDR3 sequence (DNA): TGTGCCAGCAGCTTCAGTGGGGCCGCGAACACCGGGGAGCTGTTTTTT. This codes for CASSFSGAANTGELFF.

V and J are TRBV12-3 or TRBV12-4 and TRBJ1-2; 8 bases agree with TRBD1. The CDR3 consists of 13 residues. V shed 6 bases and J 4 bases; nucleotides not matched to a gene: 4. For the CDR3, the DNA is TGTGCCAGCAGCCACGGACAGGGCTATGGCTACACCTTC. Translated, it gives CASSHGQGYGYTF.

This clonotype was observed a few times. This sequence joins TRBV11-2 and TRBJ1-2, with D perhaps matching TRBD1 (6 bases). The CDR3 sequence is 16 residues long. CDR1 SGHAT and CDR2 FQNNGV come from the germline V gene. V gave up 5 bases and J gave up 3 bases, with 19 bases separating them. The CDR3 region is CASSLDRPQGYYGYTF. CDR3 bases: TGTGCCAGCAGCCTTGACAGGCCTCAAGGTTACTATGGCTACACCTTC.

This clonotype was seen repeatedly, ten times or more. V gene TRBV12-3 or TRBV12-4 combines with J gene TRBJ2-2; unclear D gene. This CDR3 is built from 15 residues. Between the trimmed V and J ends, which lost 4 bases and 5 bases, there was a span of 14 bases. CDR3 bases: TGTGCCAGCAGTTCGCAACTAAGAGAGACCGGGGAGCTGTTTTTT. Translation gives CASSSQLRETGELFF.

This clonotype has ten or more counts. The V gene is TRBV7-8, the J gene TRBJ1-1; D remains unclear. CDR1 and CDR2 from the germline V gene are SGHVS and FQNEAQ. The V end was cut by 0 bases, the J end by 3 bases, with 11 bases between. The length of the CDR3 is 15 residues. CDR3 nucleotides: TGTGCCAGCAGCTTAGCAGGGTCAGTGGACACTGAAGCTTTCTTT. Protein sequence: CASSLAGSVDTEAFF. Full variable domain (missing parts from reference TRBV7-8 and TRBJ1-1): GAGVSQSPRYKVAKRGQDVALRCDPISGHVSLFWYQQALGQGPEFLTYFQNEAQLDKSGLPSDRFFAERPEGSVSTLKIQRTQQEDSAVYLCASSLAGSVDTEAFFGQGTRLTVV.

This clonotype was seen a handful of times. The gene calls are TRBV12-3 or TRBV12-4 and TRBJ2-3; TRBD2 matches 7 bases. Trimming cost V 6 bases and J 5 bases; bases outside gene matches: 11. The length of the CDR3 is 15 residues. The CDR3 DNA reads as TGTGCCAGCAGCGGGGGAGGGTGGCGCGTAGATACGCAGTATTTT. Protein product: CASSGGGWRVDTQYF.

The sample holds many counts of this clonotype. The rearrangement joins TRBV14 to TRBJ2-1; the match to TRBD2 covers 14 bases. The length of the CDR3 is 18 residues. Trimming at V came to 4 bases and at J to 3 bases, leaving 8 bases not matched to a gene. The germline V gene has CDR1 SGHDN and CDR2 FVKESK. DNA of the CDR3: TGTGCCAGCAGCCTTACCGGGACTAGCGGGAGAAGCTACAATGAGCAGTTCTTC. It codes for CASSLTGTSGRSYNEQFF.

This clonotype has only a few counts. The V call is TRBV27, the J call TRBJ2-5, with D unresolved. Trimming took off 3 bases at V and 9 bases at J, with 14 bases between the two ends. Germline CDR1 is MNHEY and CDR2 is SMNVEV (reference sequence). The CDR3 contains 13 residues. CDR3 sequence (DNA): TGTGCCAGCAGTTTGTACGGAAATCTGGCCCAGTACTTC. This gives the protein CASSLYGNLAQYF.

This clonotype was seen only a few times. This sequence joins TRBV5-1 and TRBJ2-3; no clear D. Germline CDR1 SGHRS, CDR2 YFSETQ. There are 14 residues in the CDR3. V was trimmed by 4 bases and J by 3 bases, leaving 12 bases between them. For the CDR3, the DNA is TGCGCCAGCAGCGGAGAACGGGCAACAGATACGCAGTATTTT. This gives the protein CASSGERATDTQYF.

This clonotype showed up just a few times. The chain links TRBV10-3 to TRBJ1-1; D is ambiguous. The CDR3 is 14 amino acids. The V and J ends lost 10 bases and 3 bases respectively, with 18 bases between them. CDR1 and CDR2 from the germline V gene are ENHRY and SYGVKD. The CDR3 here is CATTKGGRDTEAFF. CDR3 DNA: TGTGCCACCACAAAAGGTGGCCGGGACACTGAAGCTTTCTTT.

This clonotype appeared many times. The chain couples TRBV9 to TRBJ2-3; unclear D gene. The CDR3 sequence is 14 residues long. The V end was cut by 3 bases, the J end by 0 bases, with 8 bases between. The germline CDR1 and CDR2 sequences are SGDLS and YYNGEE. CDR3 protein: CASSESPSTDTQYF. The CDR3 DNA reads as TGTGCCAGCAGCGAGAGTCCTAGCACAGATACGCAGTATTTT.

This clonotype was picked up many times. The V and J genes are TRBV5-1 and TRBJ2-7, with TRBD1 identical over 11 bases. The CDR3 runs 15 residues. After removal of 7 bases from V and 5 bases from J, the junction contained 11 bases not matched to a gene. Germline V gene data show CDR1 as SGHRS and CDR2 as YFSETQ. CDR3 DNA: TGCGCCAGCGAACCTTTCCCGGGACAGGGGGACGAGCAGTACTTC. Protein sequence: CASEPFPGQGDEQYF.

This clonotype was recorded only once. This may be a read error, as it is one base from a much larger clone. This chain links TRBV5-1 with TRBJ2-6; D remains unclear. This CDR3 contains 14 residues. CDR1 and CDR2 from the germline V gene are SGHRS and YFSETQ. CDR3 in amino acids: CASGLDSGANVLTF. As DNA, the CDR3 is TGCGCCAGCGGCTTGGACTCTGGGGCCAACGTCCTGACTTTC. The variable domain in full, with the rest retrieved from reference TRBV5-1 and TRBJ2-6, is KAGVTQTPRYLIKTRGQQVTLSCSPISGHRSVSWYQQTPGQGLQFLFEYFSETQRNKGNFPGRFSGRQFSNSRSEMNVSTLELGDSALYLCASGLDSGANVLTFGAGSRLTVL.

This clonotype was observed a few times. V usage is TRBV3-1 and J usage is TRBJ2-1; D remains unclear. CDR1 LGHDT and CDR2 YNNKEL come from the germline V gene (reference sequence). The V and J ends lost 3 bases and 10 bases respectively, with 7 bases between them. This CDR3 region has 11 residues. This CDR3 reads CASSQSFEQFF. For the CDR3, the DNA is TGTGCCAGCAGCCAGAGCTTCGAGCAGTTCTTC.

This clonotype was counted only a few times. This chain joins TRBV20-1 and TRBJ1-6, with D unresolved. V lost 0 bases and J lost 9, with 15 bases in between. The CDR3 sequence is 15 residues long. Germline CDR1 reads DFQATT; CDR2 reads SNEGSKA (reference sequence). Here the CDR3 reads CSAREGTGNSSPLHF. The CDR3 region has the DNA TGCAGTGCTAGAGAGGGAACCGGGAATAGTTCACCCCTCCACTTT.

This chain connects TRBV30 to TRBJ2-3; the D gene is possibly TRBD1 (5 bases). The CDR3 length is 15 residues. CDR1 GTSNPN and CDR2 SVGIG come from the germline V gene (reference sequence). Deletions cut 0 bases from V and 1 base from J, with 11 bases between. The CDR3, as DNA: TGTGCCTGGAGTGTACGCAGGGCGGGCACAGATACGCAGTATTTT. It specifies CAWSVRRAGTDTQYF.

This clonotype occurred many times. V gene TRBV11-2 combines with J gene TRBJ2-5; no definite D call. The germline gives CDR1 SGHAT, CDR2 FQNNGV. The V and J ends lost 4 bases and 0 bases respectively, with 9 bases between them. The CDR3 loop spans 14 amino acids. The CDR3 DNA reads as TGTGCCAGCAGCTCCCTCAAGTACCAAGAGACCCAGTACTTC. Protein sequence: CASSSLKYQETQYF.

At least ten counts were recorded for this clonotype. This rearrangement joins TRBV19 to TRBJ2-1; 11 nucleotides agree with TRBD1. Per the germline V gene, CDR1 is LNHDA and CDR2 is SQIVND (reference sequence). There are 15 residues in the CDR3. Trimming removed 9 bases from V and 1 base from J; junction bases left unmatched: 5. CDR3: CASTDRGQSYNEQFF. As DNA, the CDR3 is TGTGCCAGCACGGACAGGGGGCAGTCCTACAATGAGCAGTTCTTC. Supplemented by reference TRBV19 and TRBJ2-1, the full variable domain reads DGGITQSPKYLFRKEGQNVTLSCEQNLNHDAMYWYRQDPGQGLRLIYYSQIVNDFQKGDIAEGYSVSREKKESFPLTVTSAQKNPTAFYLCASTDRGQSYNEQFFGPGTRLTVL.

The gene calls are TRBV6-6 and TRBJ2-7; 10 nucleotides agree with TRBD1. The germline V gene has CDR1 MNHNY and CDR2 SVGAGI (reference sequence). This CDR3 is 13 amino acids long. Germline trimming cut 5 bases from V and 10 bases from J; bases unmatched to any gene: 8. In nucleotides, the CDR3 is TGTGCCAGCAGTCAAGGCGGGACAGGGGAACAGTACTTC. This encodes CASSQGGTGEQYF.

This clonotype was detected ten times or more. The rearrangement joins TRBV7-2 to TRBJ2-1; 12 bases match TRBD2. V shed 5 bases, J shed 8 bases, and the junction held 4 bases outside the gene matches. This CDR3 has 14 residues. The germline V gene encodes CDR1 SGHTA and CDR2 FQGNSA. Here the CDR3 DNA reads TGTGCCAGCAGCACCCGACTAGCGGGGGATGAGCAGTTCTTC. This codes for CASSTRLAGDEQFF.

This chain links TRBV5-4 with TRBJ2-5; 8 nucleotides match TRBD1. Per germline, CDR1 SGHNT and CDR2 YYREEE (reference sequence). This CDR3 comprises 14 residues. The V gene end was trimmed by 4 bases and the J gene end by 4 bases; junction bases not matched to a gene: 6. The chain's CDR3 is CASSLRTGRETQYF. DNA for the CDR3: TGTGCCAGCAGCCTCCGGACAGGGCGAGAGACCCAGTACTTC.